Each of the 27 T cell receptor beta chains below was sequenced from the same sample in a study of T-cell memory formation after mild COVID-19. MiXCR, run by TCRdb on the 5' RACE reads, gives a single entry per CDR3 protein. The data hold 140,000 to 150,000 distinct CDR3 sequences, with 6% to 6.5% observed a single time. The sample taken for sequencing was PBMCs or a T cell subset sorted from them (not recorded which). These receptors were collected from an adult woman who had mild COVID-19 (a few samples of this study predate the infection). Cell type and time point are not known.

This clonotype was recorded many times. The chain is built from TRBV5-1 and TRBJ2-7; D perhaps matches TRBD2 (5 bases). Deletions cut 0 bases from V and 9 bases from J, with 13 bases between. The germline V gene encodes CDR1 SGHRS and CDR2 YFSETQ. This CDR3 region has 13 residues. CDR3: CASSLGTLEGQYF. CDR3 sequence (DNA): TGCGCCAGCAGCTTGGGGACTCTCGAGGGGCAGTACTTC.

This clonotype appeared many times. The gene calls are TRBV5-1 and TRBJ2-6, with D perhaps matching TRBD1 (6 bases). Deletions cut 4 bases from V and 4 bases from J, with 12 bases between. Per germline, CDR1 SGHRS and CDR2 YFSETQ. This CDR3 is built from 15 residues. The CDR3 is CASSVQGRGANVLTF. DNA for the CDR3: TGCGCCAGCAGCGTTCAGGGGAGAGGGGCCAACGTCCTGACTTTC.

There are many counts of this clonotype. The genes are TRBV29-1 and TRBJ1-1; a weak D match, TRBD1 (5 bases). Trimming took off 4 bases at V and 0 bases at J, with 15 bases between the two ends. Germline V gene data show CDR1 as SQVTM and CDR2 as ANQGSEA. The CDR3 is 15 amino acids. CDR3 DNA sequence: TGCAGCGTTGCCAGGGTAAGAGGGATGAACACTGAAGCTTTCTTT. Its translation: CSVARVRGMNTEAFF.

In this sample, this clonotype turned up a few times. V and J are TRBV29-1 and TRBJ2-1, with D unresolved. Germline V gene sequence: CDR1 SQVTM, CDR2 ANQGSEA. V was pared by 7 bases and J by 9 bases, with 22 bases between. This CDR3 is built from 14 residues. Written as DNA, the CDR3 is TGCAGCGCCGAGCGAGGAGTGCAGTCCAGTGAGCAGTTCTTC. It encodes CSAERGVQSSEQFF.

The chain combines TRBV5-4 with TRBJ1-2, with TRBD1 identical over 9 bases. The J segment lost 6 bases and the V segment lost 4 bases, leaving 4 bases of the junction unmatched. This CDR3 spans 13 amino acids. CDR1 is SGHNT and CDR2 is YYREEE in the germline V gene (reference sequence). The CDR3 DNA is TGTGCCAGCAGCCGCGGGACAGGGAATGGCTACACCTTC. This encodes CASSRGTGNGYTF.

This clonotype came up a few times. The V and J genes are TRBV15 and TRBJ2-3; 7 bases fit TRBD1. V was pared by 0 bases and J by 2 bases, with 14 bases of the junction left unmatched. CDR1 is LNHNV and CDR2 is YYDKDF in the germline V gene (reference sequence). The CDR3 spans 19 residues. CDR3 coding DNA: TGTGCCACCAGCAGAGAGAGGGACAGCCTTAAGAGATCCACAGATACGCAGTATTTT. Its protein is CATSRERDSLKRSTDTQYF.

This rearrangement joins TRBV7-9 to TRBJ2-1, with D perhaps matching TRBD2 (7 bases). The CDR3 totals 14 residues. V dropped 2 bases and J dropped 6 bases, with 11 bases sitting between them. Germline CDR1 is SEHNR and CDR2 is FQNEAQ (reference sequence). DNA for the CDR3: TGTGCCAGCAGCTTACAGGGAGGGGGCAATGAGCAGTTCTTC. Translation: CASSLQGGGNEQFF. Full variable domain (missing parts from reference TRBV7-9 and TRBJ2-1): DTGVSQNPRHKITKRGQNVTFRCDPISEHNRLYWYRQTLGQGPEFLTYFQNEAQLEKSRLLSDRFSAERPKGSFSTLEIQRTEQGDSAMYLCASSLQGGGNEQFFGPGTRLTVL.

This clonotype has ten or more counts. The chain has TRBV10-3 and TRBJ2-6; maybe TRBD2 (5 bases). Germline assignment: CDR1 ENHRY and CDR2 SYGVKD. Trimming left V 8 bases short and J 0 bases short, with 20 bases between. The length of the CDR3 is 18 residues. The CDR3 here is CAISIGRGFYSGANVLTF. The CDR3, as DNA: TGTGCCATCTCCATTGGGCGCGGGTTTTACTCTGGGGCCAACGTCCTGACTTTC.

This clonotype has a count of ten or more. This sequence joins TRBV11-1 and TRBJ2-3, with a tentative D call TRBD2 (7 bases). V lost 5 bases and J 1 base, leaving 16 bases between the germline ends. Germline-derived CDR1 and CDR2 are SGHAT and FQDESV (reference sequence). The CDR3 is made up of 16 amino acids. The CDR3 reads CASSPGGPVGTDTQYF. DNA of the CDR3: TGTGCCAGCAGCCCCGGGGGGCCCGTGGGCACAGATACGCAGTATTTT.

The gene calls are TRBV4-1 and TRBJ1-5; no reliable D call. CDR3 length: 15 amino acids. Trimming shortened V by 0 bases and J by 9 bases, and 15 bases separated the two germline ends. The germline V gene has CDR1 MGHRA and CDR2 YSYEKL. The chain's CDR3 is CASSQDRGGLWPQHF. The CDR3 bases are TGCGCCAGCAGCCAAGATCGGGGTGGCCTTTGGCCCCAGCATTTT.

This sequence joins TRBV29-1 and TRBJ1-4; TRBD1 is a possible D gene (6 bases). CDR1 and CDR2 from the germline V gene are SQVTM and ANQGSEA. This CDR3 has 13 amino acids. V lost 6 bases and J 0 bases, leaving 8 bases between the germline ends. This CDR3 is CSVRDTTNEKLFF. CDR3 sequence (DNA): TGCAGCGTCCGGGACACAACTAATGAAAAACTGTTTTTT. Looking up the rest from reference TRBV29-1 and TRBJ1-4 gives the full variable domain: SAVISQKPSRDICQRGTSLTIQCQVDSQVTMMFWYRQQPGQSLTLIATANQGSEATYESGFVIDKFPISRPNLTFSTLTVSNMSPEDSSIYLCSVRDTTNEKLFFGSGTQLSVL.

This rearrangement joins TRBV18 to TRBJ1-5, with a weak D call TRBD1 (6 bases). Germline CDR1 and CDR2: KGHSH and LQKENI. This CDR3 has 16 residues. Trimming took 4 bases from V and 2 from J, leaving 15 bases between them. The CDR3 here is CASSLRQEGGNQPQHF. DNA of the CDR3: TGTGCCAGCTCACTCCGACAGGAGGGTGGCAATCAGCCCCAGCATTTT.

J is TRBJ1-1 and V is TRBV3-1, with 7 nucleotides matching TRBD1. V dropped 1 base and J dropped 5; count of bases not matched to a gene: 7. CDR1 is LGHDT, CDR2 YNNKEL, per germline (reference sequence). The CDR3 length is 15 residues. The CDR3 DNA sequence: TGTGCCAGCAGCCAAGGTCGACAGGGAAGAACTGAAGCTTTCTTT. Its translation is CASSQGRQGRTEAFF. The entire variable domain, with the rest obtained from reference TRBV3-1 and TRBJ1-1, is as follows: DTAVSQTPKYLVTQMGNDKSIKCEQNLGHDTMYWYKQDSKKFLKIMFSYNNKELIINETVPNRFSPKSPDKAHLNLHINSLELGDSAVYFCASSQGRQGRTEAFFGQGTRLTVV.

This clonotype occurred a few times. V and J are TRBV7-2 and TRBJ1-1; D uncertain. CDR3 length: 16 residues. V was pared by 5 bases and J by 1 base, with 17 bases between. Germline-derived CDR1 and CDR2 are SGHTA and FQGNSA. The CDR3 DNA reads TGTGCCAGCAGCCCGTGGTCTCGGAGGGAGAACACTGAAGCTTTCTTT. This sequence encodes CASSPWSRRENTEAFF.

V and J are TRBV5-1 and TRBJ2-3, with D tentatively TRBD1 (6 bases). This CDR3 has 14 residues. CDR1 and CDR2 from the germline V gene are SGHRS and YFSETQ. V dropped 3 bases and J dropped 2 bases, with 10 bases sitting between them. DNA for the CDR3: TGCGCCAGCAGCTATAGGACAGACACAGATACGCAGTATTTT. Translated, it gives CASSYRTDTDTQYF.

The chain is built from TRBV3-1 and TRBJ1-1; 7 bases match TRBD1. The V and J ends lost 2 bases and 9 bases, in that order; junction bases with no gene match: 6. The V gene's germline CDR1 is LGHDT and CDR2 YNNKEL (reference sequence). The CDR3 sequence is 13 residues long. Here the CDR3 reads CASSQSGQEKAFF. CDR3 nucleotide sequence: TGTGCCAGCAGCCAAAGTGGACAGGAGAAAGCTTTCTTT.

In its sample, this clonotype was seen many times. The chain is built from TRBV7-8 and TRBJ2-5, with TRBD1 identical over 7 bases. Germline lookup yields CDR1 SGHVS and CDR2 FQNEAQ. The CDR3 consists of 14 residues. J was trimmed by 5 bases and V by 5 bases; bases with no gene match: 8. The CDR3 sequence: CASSPGGRGETQYF. Here the CDR3 DNA reads TGTGCCAGCAGCCCTGGGGGCAGGGGGGAGACCCAGTACTTC.

The genes are TRBV7-2 and TRBJ1-4; D is perhaps TRBD1 (6 bases). Trimming shortened V by 1 base and J by 8 bases, and 8 bases separated the two germline ends. The CDR3 has 13 amino acids. CDR1 SGHTA and CDR2 FQGNSA come from the germline V gene. The CDR3 reads CASSLGGREKLFF. CDR3 DNA: TGTGCCAGCAGCTTAGGGGGGCGGGAAAAACTGTTTTTT.

This clonotype was seen only a few times. The chain has TRBV24-1 and TRBJ2-1, with a possible D match to TRBD1 (6 bases). V was shortened by 4 bases and J by 4 bases, with 16 bases between the two germline ends. The CDR3 loop spans 16 amino acids. Germline-derived CDR1 and CDR2 are KGHDR and SFDVKD. The CDR3 is CATSDPAGEWYNEQFF. The CDR3 DNA follows: TGTGCCACCAGTGACCCGGCAGGGGAGTGGTACAATGAGCAGTTCTTC.

This clonotype was counted a few times. V and J are TRBV7-2 and TRBJ1-1; no definite D call. Germline CDR1 SGHTA, CDR2 FQGNSA. This CDR3 contains 13 residues. With 5 bases removed from V and 2 bases from J, the gap between germline ends came to 9 bases. CDR3 region: CASSPILNTEAFF. CDR3 DNA sequence: TGTGCCAGCAGCCCAATCTTAAACACTGAAGCTTTCTTT. The variable domain in full, completed from reference TRBV7-2 and TRBJ1-1, reads GAGVSQSPSNKVTEKGKDVELRCDPISGHTALYWYRQSLGQGLEFLIYFQGNSAPDKSGLPSDRFSAERTGGSVSTLTIQRTQQEDSAVYLCASSPILNTEAFFGQGTRLTVV.

This clonotype was counted only a few times. The rearrangement uses TRBV30 and TRBJ2-2; D uncertain. Germline CDR1 is GTSNPN and CDR2 is SVGIG (reference sequence). The CDR3 has 11 amino acids. Trimming left V 3 bases short and J 7 bases short, with 6 bases between. Written as DNA, the CDR3 is TGTGCCTGGAGGTGGCGCGGGGAGCTGTTTTTT. Residues: CAWRWRGELFF.

This clonotype has only a few counts. The V gene is TRBV5-1, the J gene TRBJ2-2; D possibly corresponds to TRBD1 (6 bases). V was pared by 3 bases and J by 0 bases, with 9 bases between. From germline, CDR1 is SGHRS and CDR2 YFSETQ. The CDR3 totals 15 residues. The DNA of the CDR3 is TGCGCCAGCAGCTGGACAGATCCGAACACCGGGGAGCTGTTTTTT. This encodes CASSWTDPNTGELFF.

This clonotype was observed at least ten times. The rearrangement links TRBV18 to TRBJ1-3; the D is unclear. The CDR3 loop spans 12 amino acids. CDR1 and CDR2 (germline): KGHSH, LQKENI. Trimming removed 0 bases at V and 4 bases at J, with 1 base between. The CDR3 coding sequence is TGTGCCAGCTCACCACCAGGAAACACCATATATTTT. Protein sequence: CASSPPGNTIYF.

CDR3 residues: CASSLISTNTGELFF. In DNA, the CDR3 is TGCGCCAGCAGCTTAATTAGCACTAACACCGGGGAGCTGTTTTTT. The V gene is TRBV5-1, the J gene TRBJ2-2, with D unclear. Germline V gives CDR1 SGHRS, CDR2 YFSETQ. V lost 2 bases, J lost 2 bases, and 10 bases lay in between. The CDR3 runs to 15 residues. The variable domain in full, completed from reference TRBV5-1 and TRBJ2-2, reads KAGVTQTPRYLIKTRGQQVTLSCSPISGHRSVSWYQQTPGQGLQFLFEYFSETQRNKGNFPGRFSGRQFSNSRSEMNVSTLELGDSALYLCASSLISTNTGELFFGEGSRLTVL.

This clonotype showed up just a few times. Here the CDR3 reads CASSSPALRGTDTQYF. The CDR3 bases are TGTGCCAGCAGCTCCCCGGCCCTGAGGGGCACAGATACGCAGTATTTT. The J gene is TRBJ2-3, the V gene TRBV11-2; possible D gene TRBD2, 5 bases. The germline V gene has CDR1 SGHAT and CDR2 FQNNGV. The V end was cut by 4 bases, the J end by 1 base, with 15 bases between. CDR3 length: 16 residues.

This clonotype was detected a few times. V is TRBV5-1 and J is TRBJ2-1; TRBD1 might be the D (5 bases). CDR3 size: 16 residues. The germline V gene has CDR1 SGHRS and CDR2 YFSETQ. The germline V and J ends were trimmed by 0 bases and 1 base, with 11 bases remaining between them. The CDR3 DNA reads as TGCGCCAGCAGCTTGGAATTGGGGCCTTCCTACAATGAGCAGTTCTTC. It translates to CASSLELGPSYNEQFF.

This clonotype was detected many times. The chain couples TRBV4-1 to TRBJ2-7; D remains ambiguous. The CDR3 contains 15 residues. In germline, CDR1 is MGHRA, CDR2 YSYEKL. V lost 1 base, J lost 0 bases, and 10 bases lay in between. This CDR3 is CASSQVSVSSYEQYF. CDR3 DNA: TGCGCCAGCAGCCAAGTCTCGGTATCCTCCTACGAGCAGTACTTC.